The text below deals with one T cell receptor beta chain. Assay used: immunoSEQ multiplex PCR; TCRdb lists only in-frame clones, some missing. The sample contains around 68,000 clones, under 95% of which appear only once. CDR3 length equals 15 residues. Germline values: CDR1 SEHNR, CDR2 FQNEAQ (reference sequence). V lost 0 bases and J lost 5, with 11 bases in between. This entry is derived from a study of T cell changes during pregnancy in multiple sclerosis. Sequencing was performed on CD4+ T cells from peripheral blood mononuclear cells, taken before pregnancy. The chain employs TRBV7-9 and TRBJ2-1; tentatively, D is TRBD2 (6 bases). This receptor was obtained from a female donor with multiple sclerosis, enrolled in a pregnancy study. The chain's CDR3 is CASSLAGGPNNEQFF. CDR3 nucleotides: TGTGCCAGCAGCTTAGCGGGGGGACCTAACAATGAGCAGTTCTTC.